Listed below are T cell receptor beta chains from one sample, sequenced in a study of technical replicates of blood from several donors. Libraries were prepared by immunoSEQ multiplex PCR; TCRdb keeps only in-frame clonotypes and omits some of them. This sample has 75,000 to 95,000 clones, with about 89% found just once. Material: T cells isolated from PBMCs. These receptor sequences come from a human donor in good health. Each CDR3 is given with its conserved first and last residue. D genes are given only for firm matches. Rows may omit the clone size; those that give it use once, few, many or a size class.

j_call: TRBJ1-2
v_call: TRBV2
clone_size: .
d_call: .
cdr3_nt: TGTGCCAGCAGTGGAGAGGGTTTCACCTATGGCTACACCTTC
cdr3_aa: CASSGEGFTYGYTF

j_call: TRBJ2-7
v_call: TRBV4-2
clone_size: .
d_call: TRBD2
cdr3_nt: TGTGCCAGCAGCCCCGCGGGCGGGAGGGCCTACGAGCAGTACTTC
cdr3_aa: CASSPAGGRAYEQYF

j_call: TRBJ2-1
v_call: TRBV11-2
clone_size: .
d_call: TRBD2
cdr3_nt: TGTGCCAGCAGGGGACTAGCGGGAGGTTATGAGCAGTTCTTC
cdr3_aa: CASRGLAGGYEQFF

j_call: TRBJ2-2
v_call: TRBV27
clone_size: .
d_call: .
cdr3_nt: TGTGCCAGCAGTTTAGATGGGGGCAGGGTCGGCGCCGGGGAGCTGTTTTTT
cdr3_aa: CASSLDGGRVGAGELFF

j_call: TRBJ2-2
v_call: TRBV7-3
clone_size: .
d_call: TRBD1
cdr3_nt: TGTGCCAGCAGCTCCCGGACAGGAAGGAACACCGGGGAGCTGTTTTTT
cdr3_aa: CASSSRTGRNTGELFF

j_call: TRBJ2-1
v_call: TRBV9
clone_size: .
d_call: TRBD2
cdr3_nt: TGTGCCAGCAGCGTAATGGCTAGCGGAGGGTACAATGAGCAGTTCTTC
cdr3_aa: CASSVMASGGYNEQFF

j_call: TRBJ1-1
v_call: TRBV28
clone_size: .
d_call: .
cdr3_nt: TGTGCCACCCTCGATGTACATGGTGAAGCTTTCTTT
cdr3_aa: CATLDVHGEAFF

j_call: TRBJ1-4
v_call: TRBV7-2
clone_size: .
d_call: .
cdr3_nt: TGTGCCAGCAGCCTAAACGGGGTAGAGGGAGAAAAACTGTTTTTT
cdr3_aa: CASSLNGVEGEKLFF

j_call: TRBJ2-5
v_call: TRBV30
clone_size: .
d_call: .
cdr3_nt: TGTGCCTGGCGGTCGGGGGACCAAGAGACCCAGTACTTC
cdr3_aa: CAWRSGDQETQYF

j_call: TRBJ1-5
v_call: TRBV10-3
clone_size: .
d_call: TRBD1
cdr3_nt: TGTGCCAGACCCGGGACAGAGCCTATTAACTGCAATCAGCCCCAGCATTTT
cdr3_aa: CARPGTEPINCNQPQHF

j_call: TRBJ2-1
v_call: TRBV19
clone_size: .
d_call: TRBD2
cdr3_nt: TGTGCCAGTACCTCCGGACTAGCGGAGCAGTTCTTC
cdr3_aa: CASTSGLAEQFF

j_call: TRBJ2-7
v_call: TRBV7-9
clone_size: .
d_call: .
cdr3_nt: TGTGCCAGCAGCTTGGGGGCTCAAAGCTACGAGCAGTACTTC
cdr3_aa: CASSLGAQSYEQYF

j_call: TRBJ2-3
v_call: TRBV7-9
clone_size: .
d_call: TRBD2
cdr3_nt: TGTGCCAGCAGCTTAGGTTCTAGCGGGGCCACAGATACGCAGTATTTT
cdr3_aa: CASSLGSSGATDTQYF

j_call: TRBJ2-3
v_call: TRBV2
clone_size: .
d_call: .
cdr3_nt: TGTGCCAGCCCAAGACTAGAAAGCACAGATACGCAGTATTTT
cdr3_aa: CASPRLESTDTQYF

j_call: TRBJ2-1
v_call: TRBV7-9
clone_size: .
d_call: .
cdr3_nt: TGTGCCAGCAGCTATGGACAGAATGAGCAGTTCTTC
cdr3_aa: CASSYGQNEQFF

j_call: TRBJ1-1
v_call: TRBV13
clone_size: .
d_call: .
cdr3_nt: TGTGCCAGCAGCATTCCCGCAGGGATTAACACTGAAGCTTTCTTT
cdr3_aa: CASSIPAGINTEAFF

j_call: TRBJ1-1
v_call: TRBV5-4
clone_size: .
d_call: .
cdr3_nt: TGTGCCAGCAGCTTGATGTACAGAAACACTGAAGCTTTCTTT
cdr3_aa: CASSLMYRNTEAFF

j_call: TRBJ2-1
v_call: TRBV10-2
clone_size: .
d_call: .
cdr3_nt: TGCGCCAGCAGTGAAGCCAATGAGCAGTTCTTC
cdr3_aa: CASSEANEQFF

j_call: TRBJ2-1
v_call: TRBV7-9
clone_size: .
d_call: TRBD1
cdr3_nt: TGTGCCAGCAGCTCGACAGGGGAATACTACAATGAGCAGTTCTTC
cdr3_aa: CASSSTGEYYNEQFF

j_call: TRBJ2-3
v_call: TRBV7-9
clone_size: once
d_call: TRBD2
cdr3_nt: TGTGCCAGCAGCCGAGGACTAGAGGGAACAGATACGCAGTATTTT
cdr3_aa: CASSRGLEGTDTQYF

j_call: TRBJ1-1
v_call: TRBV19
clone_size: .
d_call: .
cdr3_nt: TGTGCCAGTAGTTTTAATGCGGGGCAGACGAACACTGAAGCTTTCTTT
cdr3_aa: CASSFNAGQTNTEAFF

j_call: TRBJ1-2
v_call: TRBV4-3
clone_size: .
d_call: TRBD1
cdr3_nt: TGCGCCAGCAGCCTCAGGGGGGCAGGGGGCTATGGCTACACCTTC
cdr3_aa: CASSLRGAGGYGYTF